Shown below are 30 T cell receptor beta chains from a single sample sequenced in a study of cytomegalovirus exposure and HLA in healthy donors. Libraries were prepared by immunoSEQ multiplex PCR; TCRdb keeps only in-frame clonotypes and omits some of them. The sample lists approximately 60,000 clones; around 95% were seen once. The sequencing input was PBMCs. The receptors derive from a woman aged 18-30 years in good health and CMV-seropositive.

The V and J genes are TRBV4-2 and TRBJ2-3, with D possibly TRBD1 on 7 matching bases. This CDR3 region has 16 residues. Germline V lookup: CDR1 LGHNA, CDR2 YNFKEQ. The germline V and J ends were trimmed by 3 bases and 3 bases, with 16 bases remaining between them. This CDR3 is CASSQADRAGTDTQYF. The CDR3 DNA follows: TGTGCCAGCAGCCAGGCAGACAGGGCGGGGACAGATACGCAGTATTTT.

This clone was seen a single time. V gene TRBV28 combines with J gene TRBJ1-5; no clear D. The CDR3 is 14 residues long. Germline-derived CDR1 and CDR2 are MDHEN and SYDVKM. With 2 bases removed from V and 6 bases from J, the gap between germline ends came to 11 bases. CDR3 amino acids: CASSLPMASQPQHF. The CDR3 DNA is TGTGCCAGCAGTTTACCCATGGCCAGTCAGCCCCAGCATTTT.

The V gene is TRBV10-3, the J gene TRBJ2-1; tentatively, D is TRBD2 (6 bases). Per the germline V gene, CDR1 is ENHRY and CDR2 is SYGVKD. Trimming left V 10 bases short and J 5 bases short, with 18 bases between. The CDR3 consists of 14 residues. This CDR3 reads CATRERLEDNEQFF. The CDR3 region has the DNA TGTGCCACCAGGGAGAGACTAGAGGACAATGAGCAGTTCTTC.

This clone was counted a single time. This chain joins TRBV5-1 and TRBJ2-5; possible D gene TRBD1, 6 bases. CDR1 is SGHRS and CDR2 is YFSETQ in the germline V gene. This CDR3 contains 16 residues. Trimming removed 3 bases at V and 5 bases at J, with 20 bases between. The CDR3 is CASSSDIRGSGETQYF. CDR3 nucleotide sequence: TGCGCCAGCAGCTCAGATATCAGGGGTTCAGGGGAGACCCAGTACTTC. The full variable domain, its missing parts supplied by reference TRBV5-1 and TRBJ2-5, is KAGVTQTPRYLIKTRGQQVTLSCSPISGHRSVSWYQQTPGQGLQFLFEYFSETQRNKGNFPGRFSGRQFSNSRSEMNVSTLELGDSALYLCASSSDIRGSGETQYFGPGTRLLVL.

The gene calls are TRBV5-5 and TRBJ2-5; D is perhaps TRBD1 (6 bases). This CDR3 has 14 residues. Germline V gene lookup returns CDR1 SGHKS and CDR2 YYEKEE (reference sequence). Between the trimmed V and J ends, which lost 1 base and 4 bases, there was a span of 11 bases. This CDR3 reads CASSLPRGRETQYF. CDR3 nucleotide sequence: TGTGCCAGCAGCTTGCCCAGGGGCCGAGAGACCCAGTACTTC.

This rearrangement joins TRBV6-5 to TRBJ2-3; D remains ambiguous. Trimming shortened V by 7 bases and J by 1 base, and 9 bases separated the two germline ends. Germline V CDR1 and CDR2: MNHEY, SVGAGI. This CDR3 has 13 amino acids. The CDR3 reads CASTRPGTDTQYF. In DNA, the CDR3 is TGTGCCAGCACCCGTCCGGGCACAGATACGCAGTATTTT.

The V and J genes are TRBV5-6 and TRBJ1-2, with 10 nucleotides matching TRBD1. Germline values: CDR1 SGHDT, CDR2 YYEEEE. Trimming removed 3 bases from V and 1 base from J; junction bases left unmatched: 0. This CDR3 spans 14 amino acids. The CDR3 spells CASSWDRGNYGYTF. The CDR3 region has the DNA TGTGCCAGCAGCTGGGACAGGGGTAACTATGGCTACACCTTC.

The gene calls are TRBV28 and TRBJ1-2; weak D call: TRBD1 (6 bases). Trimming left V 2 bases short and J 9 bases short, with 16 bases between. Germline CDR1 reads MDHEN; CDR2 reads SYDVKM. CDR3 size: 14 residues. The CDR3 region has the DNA TGTGCCAGCAGTTTAGGGCTTACAGGGTTTAGCTACACCTTC. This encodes CASSLGLTGFSYTF.

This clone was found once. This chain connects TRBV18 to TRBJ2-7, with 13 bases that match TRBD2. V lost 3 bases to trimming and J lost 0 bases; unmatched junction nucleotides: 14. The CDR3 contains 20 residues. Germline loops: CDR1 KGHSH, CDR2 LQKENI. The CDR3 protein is CASSPNGATSGGTTSYEQYF. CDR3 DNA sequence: TGTGCCAGCTCACCCAATGGAGCGACTAGCGGGGGGACTACCTCCTACGAGCAGTACTTC.

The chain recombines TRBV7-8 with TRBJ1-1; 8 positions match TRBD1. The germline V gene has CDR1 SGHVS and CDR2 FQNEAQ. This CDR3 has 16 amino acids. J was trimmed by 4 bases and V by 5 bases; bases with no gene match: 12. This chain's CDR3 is CASSPMRDRYSTEAFF. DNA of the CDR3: TGTGCCAGCAGCCCCATGAGGGACAGGTATAGCACTGAAGCTTTCTTT.

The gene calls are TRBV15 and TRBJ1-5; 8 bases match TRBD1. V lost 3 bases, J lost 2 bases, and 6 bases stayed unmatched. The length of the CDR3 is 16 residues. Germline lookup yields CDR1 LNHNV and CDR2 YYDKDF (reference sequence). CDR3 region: CATSRGWGQGNQPQHF. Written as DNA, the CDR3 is TGTGCCACCAGCAGGGGGTGGGGACAGGGCAATCAGCCCCAGCATTTT.

DNA for the CDR3: TGTGCCAGTAGTAGCCGGCGGGACACCGGGGAGCTGTTTTTT. Its translation: CASSSRRDTGELFF. The V call is TRBV19, the J call TRBJ2-2; TRBD2 might be the D (5 bases). The CDR3 runs 14 residues. Germline lookup yields CDR1 LNHDA and CDR2 SQIVND (reference sequence). V gave up 4 bases and J gave up 3 bases, with 9 bases separating them.

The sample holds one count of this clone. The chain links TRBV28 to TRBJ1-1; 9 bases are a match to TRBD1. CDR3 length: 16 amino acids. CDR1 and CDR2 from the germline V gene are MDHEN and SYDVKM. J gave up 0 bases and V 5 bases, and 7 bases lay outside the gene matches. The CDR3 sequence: CASSIGQGTLNTEAFF. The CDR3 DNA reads TGTGCCAGCAGTATAGGACAGGGGACGTTGAACACTGAAGCTTTCTTT.

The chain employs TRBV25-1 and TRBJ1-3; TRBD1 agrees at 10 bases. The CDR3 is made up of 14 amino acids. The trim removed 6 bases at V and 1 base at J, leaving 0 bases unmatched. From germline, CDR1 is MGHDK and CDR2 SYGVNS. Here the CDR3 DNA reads TGTGCCAGCAGGGGACAGGGGTCTGGAAACACCATATATTTT. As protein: CASRGQGSGNTIYF.

CDR3 sequence reads: CASSPGTANTGELFF. As DNA, the CDR3 is TGTGCCAGCAGCCCCGGGACAGCGAACACCGGGGAGCTGTTTTTT. The J gene is TRBJ2-2, the V gene TRBV28, with 7 bases fitting TRBD1. CDR3 length: 15 amino acids. Trimming cost V 6 bases and J 0 bases; bases outside gene matches: 4. Germline CDR1 and CDR2: MDHEN and SYDVKM.

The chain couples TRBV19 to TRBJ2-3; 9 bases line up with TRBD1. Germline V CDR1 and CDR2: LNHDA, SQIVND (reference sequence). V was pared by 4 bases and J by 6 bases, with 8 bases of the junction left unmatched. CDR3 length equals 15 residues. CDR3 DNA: TGTGCCAGTAGTACCTACGGGACAGGGTCCGATACGCAGTATTTT. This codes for CASSTYGTGSDTQYF.

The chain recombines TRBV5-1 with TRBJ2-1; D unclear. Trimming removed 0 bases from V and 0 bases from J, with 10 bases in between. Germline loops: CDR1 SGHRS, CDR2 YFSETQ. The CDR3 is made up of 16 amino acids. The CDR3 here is CASSLAASGSYNEQFF. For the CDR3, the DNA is TGCGCCAGCAGCTTGGCAGCTAGTGGCTCCTACAATGAGCAGTTCTTC.

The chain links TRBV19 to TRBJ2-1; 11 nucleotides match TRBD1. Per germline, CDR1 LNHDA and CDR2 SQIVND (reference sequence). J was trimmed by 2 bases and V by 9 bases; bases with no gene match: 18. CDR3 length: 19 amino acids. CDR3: CASWGSGTGGFSTYNEQFF. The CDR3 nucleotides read TGTGCCAGCTGGGGGTCCGGGACAGGGGGATTCTCCACCTACAATGAGCAGTTCTTC.

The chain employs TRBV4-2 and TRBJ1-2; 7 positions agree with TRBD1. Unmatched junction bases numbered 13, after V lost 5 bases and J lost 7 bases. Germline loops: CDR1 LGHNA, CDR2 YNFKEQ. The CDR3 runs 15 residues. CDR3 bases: TGTGCCAGCAGCTATGACAGGGATTGGATGCGTGGCTACACCTTC. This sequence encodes CASSYDRDWMRGYTF.

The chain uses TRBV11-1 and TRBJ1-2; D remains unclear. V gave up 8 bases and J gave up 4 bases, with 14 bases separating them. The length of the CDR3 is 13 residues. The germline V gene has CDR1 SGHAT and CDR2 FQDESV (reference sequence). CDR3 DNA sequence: TGTGCCAGCGCGCACCGTACAGCCTATGGCTACACCTTC. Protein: CASAHRTAYGYTF.

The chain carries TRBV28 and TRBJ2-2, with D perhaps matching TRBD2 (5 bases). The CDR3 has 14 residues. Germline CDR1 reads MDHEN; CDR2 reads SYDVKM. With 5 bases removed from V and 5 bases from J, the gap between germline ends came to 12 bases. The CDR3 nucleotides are TGTGCCAGCAGTCGAGGGCAGCTTACCGGGGAGCTGTTTTTT. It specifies CASSRGQLTGELFF. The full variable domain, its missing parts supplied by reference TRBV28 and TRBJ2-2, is DVKVTQSSRYLVKRTGEKVFLECVQDMDHENMFWYRQDPGLGLRLIYFSYDVKMKEKGDIPEGYSVSREKKERFSLILESASTNQTSMYLCASSRGQLTGELFFGEGSRLTVL.

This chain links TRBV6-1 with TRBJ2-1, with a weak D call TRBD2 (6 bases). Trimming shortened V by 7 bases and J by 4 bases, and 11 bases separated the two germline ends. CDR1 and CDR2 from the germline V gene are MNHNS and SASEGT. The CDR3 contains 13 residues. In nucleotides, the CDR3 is TGTGCCAGCAATGAGCGGGCGTACAATGAGCAGTTCTTC. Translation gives CASNERAYNEQFF.

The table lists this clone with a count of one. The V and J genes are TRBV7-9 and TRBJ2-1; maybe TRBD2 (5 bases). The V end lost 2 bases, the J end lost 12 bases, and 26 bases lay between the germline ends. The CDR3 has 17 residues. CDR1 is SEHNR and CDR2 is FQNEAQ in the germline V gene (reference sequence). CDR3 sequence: CASSLFPQAVPRSGQFF. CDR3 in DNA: TGTGCCAGCAGCTTATTTCCCCAAGCGGTCCCTCGGTCAGGGCAGTTCTTC.

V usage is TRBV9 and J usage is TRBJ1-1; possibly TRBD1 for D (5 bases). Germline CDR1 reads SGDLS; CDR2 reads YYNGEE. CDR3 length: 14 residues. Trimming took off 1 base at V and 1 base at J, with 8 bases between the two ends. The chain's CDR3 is CASSVSGENTEAFF. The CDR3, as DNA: TGTGCCAGCAGCGTATCGGGGGAGAACACTGAAGCTTTCTTT.

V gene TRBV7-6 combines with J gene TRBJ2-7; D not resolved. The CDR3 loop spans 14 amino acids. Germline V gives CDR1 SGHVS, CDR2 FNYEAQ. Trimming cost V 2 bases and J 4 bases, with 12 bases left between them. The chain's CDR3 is CASSLFLGPYEQYF. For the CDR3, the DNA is TGTGCCAGCAGCTTATTCCTAGGCCCTTACGAGCAGTACTTC.

The CDR3 nucleotides read TGTGCCTGGAGTGCCGGTGGAAACACCATATATTTT. Translation gives CAWSAGGNTIYF. The V and J genes are TRBV30 and TRBJ1-3; D is uncertain. The CDR3 spans 12 residues. V lost 1 base, J lost 3 bases, and 4 bases lay in between. Germline-derived CDR1 and CDR2 are GTSNPN and SVGIG (reference sequence).

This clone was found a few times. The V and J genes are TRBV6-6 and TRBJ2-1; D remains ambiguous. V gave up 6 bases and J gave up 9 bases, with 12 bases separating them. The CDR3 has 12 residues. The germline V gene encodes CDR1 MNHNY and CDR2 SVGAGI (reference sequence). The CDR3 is CASSMVPGEQFF. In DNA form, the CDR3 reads TGTGCCAGCAGCATGGTTCCAGGTGAGCAGTTCTTC.

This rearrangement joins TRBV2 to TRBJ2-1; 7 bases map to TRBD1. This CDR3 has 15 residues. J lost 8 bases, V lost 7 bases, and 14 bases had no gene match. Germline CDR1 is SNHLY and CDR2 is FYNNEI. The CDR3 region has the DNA TGTGCCAGCAATCGACTGACAGGGACCATCGATGAGCAGTTCTTC. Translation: CASNRLTGTIDEQFF.

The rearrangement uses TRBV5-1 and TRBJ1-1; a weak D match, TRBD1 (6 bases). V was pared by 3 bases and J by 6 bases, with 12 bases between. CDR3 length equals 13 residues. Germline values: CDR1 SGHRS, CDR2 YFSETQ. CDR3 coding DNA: TGCGCCAGCAGCTCTTTCAGGGGACCTGAAGCTTTCTTT. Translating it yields CASSSFRGPEAFF.

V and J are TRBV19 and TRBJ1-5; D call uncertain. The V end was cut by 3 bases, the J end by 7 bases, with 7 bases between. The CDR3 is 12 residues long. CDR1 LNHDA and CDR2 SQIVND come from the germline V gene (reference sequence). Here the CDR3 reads CASSIVGQPQHF. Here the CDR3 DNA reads TGTGCCAGTAGTATCGTGGGCCAGCCCCAGCATTTT. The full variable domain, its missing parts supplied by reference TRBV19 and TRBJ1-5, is DGGITQSPKYLFRKEGQNVTLSCEQNLNHDAMYWYRQDPGQGLRLIYYSQIVNDFQKGDIAEGYSVSREKKESFPLTVTSAQKNPTAFYLCASSIVGQPQHFGDGTRLSIL.